A selection of T cell receptor beta chains follows, all from one sample in a study of CXCR3-negative and CXCR3-positive naive CD8 T cells. TCRdb re-analyzed the 5' RACE reads; it lists each CDR3 protein once, without DNA. Its table lists about 45,000 distinct CDR3 sequences. Sequencing was performed on naive CXCR3- CD8+ T cells from blood. Receptors were obtained from a human donor in good health. Some clones in this sample may be carry-over from other donors' samples. CDR3s include the opening cysteine and the closing phenylalanine or tryptophan.

J gene,V gene,CDR3 protein
TRBJ2-1,TRBV9,CASSVSGTDNNEQFF
TRBJ2-1,TRBV29-1,CSVPDGEGYNEQFF
TRBJ2-1,TRBV24-1,CATSDSTGSNPSSYNEQFF
TRBJ1-1,TRBV29-1,CSVDGGNTEAFF
TRBJ2-1,TRBV6-5,CASSGGLGLHNEQFF
TRBJ2-2,TRBV5-1,CASSTGHSSGSVRGTGELFF
TRBJ2-1,TRBV4-3,CASSQESGGVYNEQFF
TRBJ2-1,TRBV6-5,CASSSGESYNEQFF
TRBJ2-7,TRBV21-1,CASSQNGEQYF
TRBJ2-3,TRBV12-3/TRBV12-4,CASSPLGSTDTQYF
TRBJ2-3,TRBV7-9,CASSSWDRDPDTQYF
TRBJ2-5,TRBV29-1,CSVEGAPETQYF
TRBJ1-1,TRBV4-1,CASGPENRNTEAFF
TRBJ2-2,TRBV9,CASSASLAGGTGELFF
TRBJ1-1,TRBV7-6,CASSLSGVGPEAFF
TRBJ1-2,TRBV7-6,CASSSGQNAGYTF
TRBJ2-1,TRBV5-4,CASQSRDFEQFF
TRBJ2-7,TRBV28,CASRDRTALYEQYF
TRBJ1-4,TRBV28,CASSLRTGGYNEKLFF
TRBJ2-7,TRBV29-1,CSVNREGEQYF
TRBJ2-5,TRBV28,CASSSHWEGQYF
TRBJ2-1,TRBV6-2/TRBV6-3,CASSWGLALRVSLTNEQFF
TRBJ2-5,TRBV12-3/TRBV12-4,CASSSSDSQETQYF
TRBJ2-1,TRBV28,CASSPIQGVNYNEQFF
TRBJ2-1,TRBV5-4,CALLRDNEQFF
TRBJ2-1,TRBV7-6,CASSLVGTHNEQFF
TRBJ2-2,TRBV7-7,CASSFAGYTGELFF
TRBJ1-1,TRBV4-3,CASSPPGAAEAFF
TRBJ2-1,TRBV14,CASSQIAGDYNEQFF